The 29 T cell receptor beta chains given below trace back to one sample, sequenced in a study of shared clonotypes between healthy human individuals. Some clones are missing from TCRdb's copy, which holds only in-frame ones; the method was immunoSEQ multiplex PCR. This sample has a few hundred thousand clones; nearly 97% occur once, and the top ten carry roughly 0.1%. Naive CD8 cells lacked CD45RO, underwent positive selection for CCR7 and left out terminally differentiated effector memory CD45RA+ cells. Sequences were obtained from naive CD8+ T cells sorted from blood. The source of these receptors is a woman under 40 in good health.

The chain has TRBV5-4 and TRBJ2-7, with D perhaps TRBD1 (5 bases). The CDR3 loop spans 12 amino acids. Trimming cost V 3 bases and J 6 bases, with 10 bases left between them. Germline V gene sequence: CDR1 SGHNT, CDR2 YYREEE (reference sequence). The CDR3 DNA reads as TGTGCCAGCAGCTACGACAGAGGCGAGCAGTACTTC. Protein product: CASSYDRGEQYF.

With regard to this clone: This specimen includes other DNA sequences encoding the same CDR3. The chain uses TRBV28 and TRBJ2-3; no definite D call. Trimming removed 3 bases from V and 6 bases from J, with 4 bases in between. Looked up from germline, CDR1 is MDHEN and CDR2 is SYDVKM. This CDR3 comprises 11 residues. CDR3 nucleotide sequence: TGTGCCAGCAGTTTCAGTGATACGCAGTATTTT. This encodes CASSFSDTQYF.

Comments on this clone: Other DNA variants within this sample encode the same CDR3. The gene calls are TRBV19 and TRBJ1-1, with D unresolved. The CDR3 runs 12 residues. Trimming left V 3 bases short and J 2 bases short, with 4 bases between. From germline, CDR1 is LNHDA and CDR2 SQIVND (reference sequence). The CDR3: CASSMGNTEAFF. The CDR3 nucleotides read TGTGCCAGTAGTATGGGTAACACTGAAGCTTTCTTT. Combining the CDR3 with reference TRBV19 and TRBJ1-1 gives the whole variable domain DGGITQSPKYLFRKEGQNVTLSCEQNLNHDAMYWYRQDPGQGLRLIYYSQIVNDFQKGDIAEGYSVSREKKESFPLTVTSAQKNPTAFYLCASSMGNTEAFFGQGTRLTVV.

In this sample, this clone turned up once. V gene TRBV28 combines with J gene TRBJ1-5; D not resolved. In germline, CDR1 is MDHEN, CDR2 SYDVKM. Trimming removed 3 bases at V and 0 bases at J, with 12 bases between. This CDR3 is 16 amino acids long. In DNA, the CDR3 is TGTGCCAGCAGTTTCCACCTTGTCTATAGCAATCAGCCCCAGCATTTT. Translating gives CASSFHLVYSNQPQHF.

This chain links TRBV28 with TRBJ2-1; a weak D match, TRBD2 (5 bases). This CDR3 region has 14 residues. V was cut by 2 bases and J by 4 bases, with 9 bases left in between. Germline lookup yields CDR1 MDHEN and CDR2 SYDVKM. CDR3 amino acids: CASSLAGWYNEQFF. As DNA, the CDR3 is TGTGCCAGCAGTTTAGCGGGCTGGTACAATGAGCAGTTCTTC.

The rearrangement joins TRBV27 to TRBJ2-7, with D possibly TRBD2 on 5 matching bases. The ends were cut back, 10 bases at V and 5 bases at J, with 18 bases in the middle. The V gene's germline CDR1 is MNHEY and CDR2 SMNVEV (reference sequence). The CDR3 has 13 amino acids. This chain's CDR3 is CATRGMSVDEQYF. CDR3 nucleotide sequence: TGTGCCACAAGAGGGATGAGTGTTGACGAGCAGTACTTC.

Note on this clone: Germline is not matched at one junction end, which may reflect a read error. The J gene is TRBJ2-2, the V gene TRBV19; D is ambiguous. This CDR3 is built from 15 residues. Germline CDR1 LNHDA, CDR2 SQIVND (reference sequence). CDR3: CASSLALGNAGELFF. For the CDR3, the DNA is TGTGCCAGTAGCTTAGCTCTGGGGAACGCCGGGGAGCTGTTTTTT.

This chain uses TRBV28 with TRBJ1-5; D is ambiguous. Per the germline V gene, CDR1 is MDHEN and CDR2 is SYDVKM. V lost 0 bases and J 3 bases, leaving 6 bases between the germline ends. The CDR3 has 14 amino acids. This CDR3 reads CASSLWGANQPQHF. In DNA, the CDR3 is TGTGCCAGCAGTTTATGGGGAGCCAATCAGCCCCAGCATTTT.

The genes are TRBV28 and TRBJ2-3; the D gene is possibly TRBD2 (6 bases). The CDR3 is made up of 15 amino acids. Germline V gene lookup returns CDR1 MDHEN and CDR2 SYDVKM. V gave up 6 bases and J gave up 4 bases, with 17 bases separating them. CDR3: CASRPGTSFPDTQYF. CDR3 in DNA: TGTGCCAGCAGACCCGGGACTTCTTTTCCAGATACGCAGTATTTT.

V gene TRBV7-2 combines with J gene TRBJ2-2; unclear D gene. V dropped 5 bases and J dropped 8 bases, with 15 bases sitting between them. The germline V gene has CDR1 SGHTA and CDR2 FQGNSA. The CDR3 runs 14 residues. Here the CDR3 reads CASSPVSPGGELFF. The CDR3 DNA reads TGTGCCAGCAGCCCGGTCAGTCCTGGGGGGGAGCTGTTTTTT. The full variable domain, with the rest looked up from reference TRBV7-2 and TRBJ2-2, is GAGVSQSPSNKVTEKGKDVELRCDPISGHTALYWYRQSLGQGLEFLIYFQGNSAPDKSGLPSDRFSAERTGGSVSTLTIQRTQQEDSAVYLCASSPVSPGGELFFGEGSRLTVL.

CDR3 nucleotide sequence: TGTGCCAGCAGGAGGGGGAACACTGAAGCTTTCTTT. Translating it yields CASRRGNTEAFF. V usage is TRBV2 and J usage is TRBJ1-1, with D possibly matching TRBD1 (5 bases). The CDR3 sequence is 12 residues long. Germline V lookup: CDR1 SNHLY, CDR2 FYNNEI. Trimming removed 6 bases at V and 1 base at J, with 6 bases between.

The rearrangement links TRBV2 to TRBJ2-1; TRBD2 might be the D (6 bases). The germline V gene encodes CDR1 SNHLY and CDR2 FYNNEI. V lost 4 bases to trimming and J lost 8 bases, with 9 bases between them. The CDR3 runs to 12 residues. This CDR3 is CASSAGTDEQFF. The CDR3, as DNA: TGTGCCAGCAGTGCAGGGACTGATGAGCAGTTCTTC.

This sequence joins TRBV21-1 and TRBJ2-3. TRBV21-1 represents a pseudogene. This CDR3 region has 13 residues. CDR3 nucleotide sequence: TGTGCCAGCAGCAACGGGACCAAGGATACGCAGTATTTT. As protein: CASSNGTKDTQYF.

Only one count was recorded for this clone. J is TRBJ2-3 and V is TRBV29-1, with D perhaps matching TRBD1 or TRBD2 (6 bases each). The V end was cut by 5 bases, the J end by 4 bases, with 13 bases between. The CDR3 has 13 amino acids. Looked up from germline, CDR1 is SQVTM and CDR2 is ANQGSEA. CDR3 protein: CSVPFGGPDTQYF. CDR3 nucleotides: TGCAGCGTTCCTTTCGGGGGCCCAGATACGCAGTATTTT.

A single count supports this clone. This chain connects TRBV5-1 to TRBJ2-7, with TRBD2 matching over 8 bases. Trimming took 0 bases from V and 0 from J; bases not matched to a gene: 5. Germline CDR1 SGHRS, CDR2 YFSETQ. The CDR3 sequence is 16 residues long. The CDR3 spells CASSLEGGTSSYEQYF. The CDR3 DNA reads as TGCGCCAGCAGCTTGGAAGGAGGGACTAGCTCCTACGAGCAGTACTTC.

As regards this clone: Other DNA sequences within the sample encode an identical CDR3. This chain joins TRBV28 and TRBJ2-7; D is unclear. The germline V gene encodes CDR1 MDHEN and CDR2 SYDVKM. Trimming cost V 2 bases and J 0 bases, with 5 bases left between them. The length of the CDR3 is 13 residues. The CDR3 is CASSLGTSYEQYF. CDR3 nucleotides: TGTGCCAGCAGTTTAGGAACCTCCTACGAGCAGTACTTC.

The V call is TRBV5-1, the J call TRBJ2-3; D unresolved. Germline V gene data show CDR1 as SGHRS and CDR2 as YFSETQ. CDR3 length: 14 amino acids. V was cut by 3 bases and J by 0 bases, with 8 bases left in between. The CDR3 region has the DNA TGCGCCAGCAGCTCGAGTTCTAGCACAGATACGCAGTATTTT. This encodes CASSSSSSTDTQYF.

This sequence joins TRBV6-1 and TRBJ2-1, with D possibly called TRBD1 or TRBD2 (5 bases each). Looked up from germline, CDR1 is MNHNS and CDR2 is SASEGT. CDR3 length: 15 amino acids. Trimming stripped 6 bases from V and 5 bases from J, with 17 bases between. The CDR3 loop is CASSRVGTADNEQFF. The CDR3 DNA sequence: TGTGCCAGCAGCCGTGTTGGGACCGCTGACAATGAGCAGTTCTTC.

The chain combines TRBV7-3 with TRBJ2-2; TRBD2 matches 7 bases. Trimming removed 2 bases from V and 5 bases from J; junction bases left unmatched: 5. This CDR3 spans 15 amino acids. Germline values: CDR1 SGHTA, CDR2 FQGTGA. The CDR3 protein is CASSLGAGRTGELFF. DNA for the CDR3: TGTGCCAGCAGCTTAGGAGCGGGAAGGACCGGGGAGCTGTTTTTT.

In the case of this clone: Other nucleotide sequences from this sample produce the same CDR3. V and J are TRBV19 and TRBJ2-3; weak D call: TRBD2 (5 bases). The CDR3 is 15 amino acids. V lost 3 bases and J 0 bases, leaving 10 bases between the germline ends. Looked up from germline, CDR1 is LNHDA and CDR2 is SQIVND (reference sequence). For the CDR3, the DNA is TGTGCCAGTAGTATCGTTGGGAGTAGCACAGATACGCAGTATTTT. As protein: CASSIVGSSTDTQYF.

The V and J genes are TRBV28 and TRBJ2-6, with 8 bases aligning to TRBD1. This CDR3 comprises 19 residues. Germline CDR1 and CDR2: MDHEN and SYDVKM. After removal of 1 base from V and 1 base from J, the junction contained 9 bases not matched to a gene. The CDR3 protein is CASSLFGDRIVSGANVLTF. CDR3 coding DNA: TGTGCCAGCAGTTTATTCGGGGACAGGATTGTGTCTGGGGCCAACGTCCTGACTTTC.

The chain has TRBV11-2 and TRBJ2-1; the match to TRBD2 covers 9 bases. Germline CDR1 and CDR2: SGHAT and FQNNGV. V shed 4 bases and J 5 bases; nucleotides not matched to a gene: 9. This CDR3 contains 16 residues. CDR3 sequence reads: CASSSPRTSDNNEQFF. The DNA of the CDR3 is TGTGCCAGCAGCTCACCTAGGACTAGCGACAACAATGAGCAGTTCTTC.

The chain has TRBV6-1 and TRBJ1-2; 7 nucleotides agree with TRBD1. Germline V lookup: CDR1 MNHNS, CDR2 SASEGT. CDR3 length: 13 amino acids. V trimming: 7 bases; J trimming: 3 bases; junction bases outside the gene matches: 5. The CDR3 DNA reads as TGTGCCAGCACCCACAGGGGAGACTATGGCTACACCTTC. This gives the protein CASTHRGDYGYTF.

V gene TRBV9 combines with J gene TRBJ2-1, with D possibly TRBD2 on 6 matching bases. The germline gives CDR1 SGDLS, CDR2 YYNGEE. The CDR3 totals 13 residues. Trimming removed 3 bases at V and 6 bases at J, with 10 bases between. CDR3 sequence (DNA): TGTGCCAGCAGCGAGACTAGTACCAATGAGCAGTTCTTC. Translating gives CASSETSTNEQFF.

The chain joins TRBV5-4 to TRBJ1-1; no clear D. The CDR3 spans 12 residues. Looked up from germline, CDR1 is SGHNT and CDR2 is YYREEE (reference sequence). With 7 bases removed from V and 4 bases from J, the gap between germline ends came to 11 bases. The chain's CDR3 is CASFGVTTEAFF. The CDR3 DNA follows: TGTGCCAGCTTCGGTGTGACCACTGAAGCTTTCTTT.

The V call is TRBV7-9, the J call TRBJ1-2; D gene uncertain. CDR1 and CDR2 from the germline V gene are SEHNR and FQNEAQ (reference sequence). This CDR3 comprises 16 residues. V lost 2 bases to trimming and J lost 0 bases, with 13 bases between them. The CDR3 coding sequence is TGTGCCAGCAGCTTACAGGAGGAGCTCGCTAACTATGGCTACACCTTC. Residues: CASSLQEELANYGYTF.

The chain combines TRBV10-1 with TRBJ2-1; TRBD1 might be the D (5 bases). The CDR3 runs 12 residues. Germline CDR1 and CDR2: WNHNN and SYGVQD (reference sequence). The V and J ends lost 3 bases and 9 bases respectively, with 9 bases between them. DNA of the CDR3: TGCGCCAGCAGTGATGGGGCCAGTGAGCAGTTCTTC. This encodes CASSDGASEQFF.

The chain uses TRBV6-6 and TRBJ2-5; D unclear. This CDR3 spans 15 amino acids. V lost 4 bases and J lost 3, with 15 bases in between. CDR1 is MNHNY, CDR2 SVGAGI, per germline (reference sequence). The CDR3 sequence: CASSSAQGSKETQYF. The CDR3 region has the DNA TGTGCCAGCAGTTCCGCACAAGGATCCAAAGAGACCCAGTACTTC.

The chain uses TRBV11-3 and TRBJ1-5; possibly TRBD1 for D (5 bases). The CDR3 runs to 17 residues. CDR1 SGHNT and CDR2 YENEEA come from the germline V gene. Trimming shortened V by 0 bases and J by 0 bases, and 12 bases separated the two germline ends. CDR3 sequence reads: CASSLDDRDSSNQPQHF. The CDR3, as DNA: TGTGCCAGCAGCTTAGATGATAGGGACTCTAGCAATCAGCCCCAGCATTTT.